The 10 T cell receptor beta chains listed next were all sequenced from one sample in a study of blood T cells in healthy people across ages. For the second PCR, which ran for about 6 to 11 cycles, a sample-barcoded 5' primer and a J-beta primer mix were used. TCRdb reprocessed the 5' RACE reads via MiXCR and lists one record per CDR3 protein. The profile covers approximately 1.5 million distinct CDR3 sequences, with around 40% appearing a single time and 4% taken by the ten largest. Sample: blood. The receptors stem from a woman between 18 and 30 years old in good health.

This clonotype was observed a few times. The rearrangement links TRBV2 to TRBJ1-5, with 7 bases that match TRBD1. The CDR3 spans 17 residues. Trimming removed 7 bases from V and 0 bases from J; junction bases left unmatched: 12. Germline V CDR1 and CDR2: SNHLY, FYNNEI. CDR3 amino acids: CASNPGTAAYSNQPQHF. The CDR3 region has the DNA TGTGCCAGCAACCCCGGGACAGCCGCTTATAGCAATCAGCCCCAGCATTTT.

CDR3 DNA: TGCAGTGCTGGGTACGCCGCTGAAGCTTTCTTT. Its protein is CSAGYAAEAFF. The rearrangement links TRBV20-1 to TRBJ1-1; D not resolved. V was cut by 5 bases and J by 6 bases, with 10 bases left in between. This CDR3 is 11 amino acids long. From germline, CDR1 is DFQATT and CDR2 SNEGSKA (reference sequence).

This clonotype was seen only a few times. The chain employs TRBV4-3 and TRBJ2-5, with D perhaps TRBD1 (6 bases). CDR1 is LGHNA and CDR2 is YSLEER in the germline V gene. This CDR3 comprises 15 residues. Trimming pared 4 bases from V and 5 bases from J, leaving 17 bases between. The CDR3 reads CASSRITGYWETQYF. DNA of the CDR3: TGCGCCAGCAGCCGAATAACAGGGTACTGGGAGACCCAGTACTTC.

The genes are TRBV29-1 and TRBJ2-3, with D perhaps matching TRBD2 (5 bases). CDR1 is SQVTM, CDR2 ANQGSEA, per germline. There are 16 residues in the CDR3. The germline V and J ends were trimmed by 4 bases and 2 bases, with 19 bases remaining between them. CDR3 residues: CSVAPPASSFTDTQYF. CDR3 nucleotide sequence: TGCAGCGTTGCACCCCCCGCTAGCTCGTTCACAGATACGCAGTATTTT.

The rearrangement links TRBV20-1 to TRBJ1-6, with D possibly being TRBD1 (5 bases). From germline, CDR1 is DFQATT and CDR2 SNEGSKA (reference sequence). The CDR3 contains 12 residues. V was trimmed by 0 bases and J by 9 bases, leaving 6 bases between them. The chain's CDR3 is CSAREGLSPLHF. The CDR3 DNA sequence: TGCAGTGCTAGAGAGGGGCTTTCACCCCTCCACTTT.

The V and J genes are TRBV20-1 and TRBJ2-7, with 8 positions matching TRBD1. The DNA end lines up better with TRBJ2-5; the J call may be wrong. The CDR3 is made up of 13 amino acids. The germline CDR1 and CDR2 sequences are DFQATT and SNEGSKA (reference sequence). The CDR3 region is CSAREDRVETQYF. In nucleotides, the CDR3 is TGCAGTGCTAGAGAGGACAGGGTGGAGACCCAGTACTTC.

The CDR3 loop is CASSWEIATHTGELFF. CDR3 nucleotide sequence: TGTGCCAGCAGTTGGGAGATAGCGACACACACCGGGGAGCTGTTTTTT. The V gene is TRBV28, the J gene TRBJ2-2, with D perhaps TRBD2 (5 bases). The V end was cut by 4 bases, the J end by 3 bases, with 15 bases between. CDR1 is MDHEN and CDR2 is SYDVKM in the germline V gene. CDR3 length: 16 residues.

Note on this clonotype: A read error may account for a junction end that differs from germline. The chain recombines TRBV7-9 with TRBJ2-7, with D uncertain. Looked up from germline, CDR1 is SEHNR and CDR2 is FQNEAQ (reference sequence). This CDR3 has 15 amino acids. In nucleotides, the CDR3 is TGTGCCAGCAGCTTAACACCTCTAAGCTCCGACGAGCAGTACTTC. It yields the protein CASSLTPLSSDEQYF.

This clonotype has just a few counts. The V gene is TRBV10-1, the J gene TRBJ1-2, with unresolved D. CDR3 length equals 13 residues. Germline CDR1 reads WNHNN; CDR2 reads SYGVQD (reference sequence). V was clipped by 2 bases and J by 6 bases, with 10 bases between them. CDR3 in amino acids: CASSEDPSDGYTF. The CDR3 DNA reads TGCGCCAGCAGTGAGGACCCCTCGGATGGCTACACCTTC.

The J gene is TRBJ2-7, the V gene TRBV28, with TRBD2 identical over 10 bases. CDR1 is MDHEN and CDR2 is SYDVKM in the germline V gene. V lost 5 bases and J lost 2; bases outside the gene matches: 6. CDR3 size: 15 residues. CDR3 in amino acids: CASSSTSGIAYEQYF. The DNA for the CDR3 is TGTGCCAGCAGTAGTACTAGCGGGATTGCCTACGAGCAGTACTTC.